The 3 T cell receptor beta chains presented below share a single source sample, sequenced in a study of blood T cell repertoires in COVID-19. The protocol was immunoSEQ multiplex PCR, while the TCRdb copy is restricted to in-frame clones and leaves out a portion. This sample yields about 670,000 clones, of which around 90% are seen a single time; approximately 0.3% belongs to the top ten. The sample comprised peripheral blood. All receptors come from a woman aged 18 to 35 with acute or convalescent COVID-19.

The chain links TRBV25-1 to TRBJ1-6; 7 bases align to TRBD1. There are 16 residues in the CDR3. Looked up from germline, CDR1 is MGHDK and CDR2 is SYGVNS. Trimming took 6 bases from V and 0 from J; bases not matched to a gene: 5. The CDR3 DNA is TGTGCCAGCAGCCCGGGACAGAGCTCCTATAATTCACCCCTCCACTTT. Amino acid sequence: CASSPGQSSYNSPLHF.

The chain is built from TRBV7-9 and TRBJ2-4; 9 bases agree with TRBD1. The CDR3 runs to 15 residues. The germline gives CDR1 SEHNR, CDR2 FQNEAQ (reference sequence). V dropped 4 bases and J dropped 8; count of bases not matched to a gene: 9. The CDR3 bases are TGTGCCAGCAGCTCGGGGACAGGGATAGTGGACATTCAGTACTTC. Translated, it gives CASSSGTGIVDIQYF.

The chain recombines TRBV14 with TRBJ2-7; 10 bases are shared with TRBD2. Germline CDR1 reads SGHDN; CDR2 reads FVKESK. V trimming: 6 bases; J trimming: 7 bases; junction bases outside the gene matches: 6. The CDR3 totals 13 residues. The CDR3 nucleotides read TGTGCCAGCAGGACAGCGGGGGGGCATGAGCAGTACTTC. This encodes CASRTAGGHEQYF.